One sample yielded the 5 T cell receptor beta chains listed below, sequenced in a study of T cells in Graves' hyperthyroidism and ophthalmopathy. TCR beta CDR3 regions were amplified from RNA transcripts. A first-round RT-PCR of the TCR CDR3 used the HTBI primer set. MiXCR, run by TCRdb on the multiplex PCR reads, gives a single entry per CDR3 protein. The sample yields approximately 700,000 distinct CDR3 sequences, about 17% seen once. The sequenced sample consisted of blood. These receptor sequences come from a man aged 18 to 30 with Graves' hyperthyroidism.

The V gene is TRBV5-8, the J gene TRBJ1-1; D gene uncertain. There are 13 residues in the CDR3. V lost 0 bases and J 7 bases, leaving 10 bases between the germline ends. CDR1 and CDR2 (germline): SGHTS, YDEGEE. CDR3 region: CASSLVEFHEAFF. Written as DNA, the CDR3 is TGTGCCAGCAGCTTGGTCGAGTTCCATGAAGCTTTCTTT.

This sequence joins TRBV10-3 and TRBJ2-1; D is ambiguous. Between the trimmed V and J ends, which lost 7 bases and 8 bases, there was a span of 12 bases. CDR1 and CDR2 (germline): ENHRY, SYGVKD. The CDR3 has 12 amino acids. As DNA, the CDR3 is TGTGCCATCACCACCGTGAGCTATGAGCAGTTCTTC. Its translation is CAITTVSYEQFF.

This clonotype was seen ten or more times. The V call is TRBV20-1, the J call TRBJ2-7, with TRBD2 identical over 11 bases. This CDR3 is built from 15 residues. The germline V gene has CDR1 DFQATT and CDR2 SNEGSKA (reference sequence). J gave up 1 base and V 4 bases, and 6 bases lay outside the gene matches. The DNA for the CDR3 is TGCAGTGCTACGGGGGGGACTAGCGGTTCCTACGAGCAGTACTTC. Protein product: CSATGGTSGSYEQYF.

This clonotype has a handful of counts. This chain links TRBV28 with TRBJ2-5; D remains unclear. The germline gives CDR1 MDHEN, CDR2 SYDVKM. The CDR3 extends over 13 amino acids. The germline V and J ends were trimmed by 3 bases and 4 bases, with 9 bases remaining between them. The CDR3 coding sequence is TGTGCCAGCAGTTTTGACGGAGTAGAGACCCAGTACTTC. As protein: CASSFDGVETQYF.

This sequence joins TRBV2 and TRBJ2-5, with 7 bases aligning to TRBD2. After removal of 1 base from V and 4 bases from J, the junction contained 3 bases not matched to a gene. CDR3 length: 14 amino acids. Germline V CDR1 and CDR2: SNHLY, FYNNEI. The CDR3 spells CASSEGLAIETQYF. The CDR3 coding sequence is TGTGCCAGCAGTGAAGGACTAGCTATAGAGACCCAGTACTTC.